This record covers a single T cell receptor beta chain. V trimming: 3 bases; J trimming: 2 bases; junction bases outside the gene matches: 4. CDR1 is LGHNA and CDR2 is YSLEER in the germline V gene. The CDR3 has 17 residues. The sample belongs to a study of blood T cell repertoires in COVID-19. Study-wide context: From the United States, Italy and Spain came samples of acute and convalescent COVID-19. PBMCs, B-cell-depleted T cells, or T cells provided the cDNA or gDNA that made up the material.

Per the original data handling: Amplification from reference gene primers served as the basis for estimated nucleated cell counts. Clones were sequenced by immunoSEQ multiplex PCR, and TCRdb holds only the in-frame ones, with some missing. The V and J calls and clone size were taken over from that table, and D and trimming were inferred from the DNA. The sample lists hundreds of thousands of clones; 70% to 90% were seen once. The receptor was isolated from a woman younger than 45 who had recovered from COVID-19. This chain uses TRBV4-3 with TRBJ2-3, with 14 nucleotides matching TRBD2. Sequencing was performed on peripheral blood. DNA of the CDR3: TGCGCCAGCAGCCACGGACTAGCGGGAGGTGTCACAGATACGCAGTATTTT. Amino acid sequence: CASSHGLAGGVTDTQYF.